The 2 T cell receptor beta chains listed next were all sequenced from one sample in a study of cytomegalovirus exposure and HLA in healthy donors. The primer mix had 60 Vbeta and 13 Jbeta primers. The data were produced by immunoSEQ multiplex PCR, yet TCRdb's version contains in-frame clones alone and is incomplete. The profile shows about 150,000 clones, about 80% of them singletons. Sequenced input: PBMCs. The receptors come from a man between 25 and 39 years old in good health and CMV-seropositive.

The rearrangement links TRBV7-9 to TRBJ2-5; 10 nucleotides match TRBD2. The CDR3 totals 17 residues. Germline V gene sequence: CDR1 SEHNR, CDR2 FQNEAQ (reference sequence). Trimming took 1 base from V and 1 from J; bases not matched to a gene: 6. CDR3 coding DNA: TGTGCCAGCAGCTTAGGGGTTACTAGCGGGGCCCAAGAGACCCAGTACTTC. Translation gives CASSLGVTSGAQETQYF.

This clone was observed once. V gene TRBV11-2 combines with J gene TRBJ2-7; 8 nucleotides align to TRBD1. This CDR3 region has 14 residues. From germline, CDR1 is SGHAT and CDR2 FQNNGV. J lost 0 bases, V lost 5 bases, and 3 bases had no gene match. The DNA for the CDR3 is TGTGCCAGCAGCCTTACAGGGGGCTCCTACGAGCAGTACTTC. This gives the protein CASSLTGGSYEQYF.